The 5 T cell receptor beta chains below were found in one sample sequenced in a study of blood T cells in healthy people across ages. A J-beta primer mix and a sample-barcoded 5' primer were used in a second PCR of about 7 to 12 cycles. In TCRdb, the 5' RACE reads were re-called with MiXCR into one record per CDR3 protein. The data hold roughly 1.7 million distinct CDR3 sequences, with about 32% observed a single time. Sequencing was carried out using blood. All receptors derive from a woman in her twenties or thirties in good health.

As concerns this clonotype: A single base separates this from a much larger clone, so it may be a read error. This chain uses TRBV4-2 with TRBJ2-4; tentative D call: TRBD1 (5 bases). The end of the DNA aligns better with TRBJ2-7, so the J call may be wrong. Germline-derived CDR1 and CDR2 are LGHNA and YNFKEQ. There are 12 residues in the CDR3. The CDR3 loop reads CASGQDSSEQYF. The CDR3 region has the DNA TGTGCCAGCGGCCAAGACAGCTCCGAGCAGTACTTC.

The chain employs TRBV5-6 and TRBJ2-2, with D possibly TRBD1 on 5 matching bases. Trimming removed 1 base from V and 5 bases from J, with 12 bases in between. Germline V lookup: CDR1 SGHDT, CDR2 YYEEEE. CDR3 size: 15 residues. CDR3 sequence (DNA): TGTGCCAGCAGCTTGTATGGGGCCGGGACCGGGGAGCTGTTTTTT. It translates to CASSLYGAGTGELFF.

This clonotype showed up just a few times. J is TRBJ1-2 and V is TRBV4-1, with TRBD1 identical over 9 bases. The V segment lost 0 bases and the J segment 8 bases; nucleotides outside the gene matches: 16. CDR1 is MGHRA and CDR2 is YSYEKL in the germline V gene. The CDR3 length is 18 residues. CDR3: CASSQEFGTGSSGEGYTF. CDR3 nucleotides: TGCGCCAGCAGCCAAGAATTCGGGACAGGGAGTTCTGGGGAAGGCTACACCTTC.

This clonotype showed up many times. The V call is TRBV7-9, the J call TRBJ2-5; 10 positions agree with TRBD2. After removal of 5 bases from V and 5 bases from J, the junction contained 8 bases not matched to a gene. Germline V gene sequence: CDR1 SEHNR, CDR2 FQNEAQ (reference sequence). This CDR3 is built from 15 residues. The CDR3 here is CASSKAGGPQETQYF. CDR3 DNA sequence: TGTGCCAGCAGCAAAGCGGGAGGGCCTCAGGAGACCCAGTACTTC.

This chain connects TRBV9 to TRBJ2-7; D unclear. In germline, CDR1 is SGDLS, CDR2 YYNGEE. This CDR3 contains 15 residues. V lost 0 bases, J lost 5 bases, and 15 bases lay in between. In nucleotides, the CDR3 is TGTGCCAGCAGCGTAGGACGGAGTAAGGCCCACGAGCAGTACTTC. Encoded protein: CASSVGRSKAHEQYF.